The rows below give T cell receptor beta chains drawn from one sample of a study of Ad26.COV2.S vaccination and SARS-CoV-2 variants. This table comes from immunoSEQ multiplex PCR, and its TCRdb copy is limited to in-frame clones, with some not included. Of around 450,000 clones listed, 70% to 90% are singletons. The specimen comprised peripheral blood, sampled in a trial of Ad26.COV2.S vaccine versus placebo. The receptor set was obtained from a person between 18 and 65 years old who received the Ad26.COV2.S COVID-19 vaccine or a placebo. Both conserved end residues are trimmed from each CDR3. Each record gives: CDR3 protein, J gene, V gene.

CDR3: ASSFMGLAFHEQY; J: TRBJ2-7; V: TRBV7-2
CDR3: ASSFSGPRQF; J: TRBJ2-1; V: TRBV12-3/TRBV12-4
CDR3: ASRGTSGSYNEQF; J: TRBJ2-1; V: TRBV7-3
CDR3: ASSPASGSTDTQY; J: TRBJ2-3; V: TRBV18
CDR3: ATQRGAIPDSPLH; J: TRBJ1-6; V: TRBV15
CDR3: ASSDEWGAEQF; J: TRBJ2-1; V: TRBV2
CDR3: ASSRLGSRQGADTQY; J: TRBJ2-3; V: TRBV19
CDR3: ASSLKVGYEQF; J: TRBJ2-1; V: TRBV5-1
CDR3: ASIAGTVNTEAF; J: TRBJ1-1; V: TRBV28
CDR3: ASSYTRQLVGELF; J: TRBJ2-2; V: TRBV6-5
CDR3: AWSGGYGSPLH; J: TRBJ1-6; V: TRBV30
CDR3: ASSDGRDAYGYT; J: TRBJ1-2; V: TRBV2
CDR3: ASSPGQDYGYT; J: TRBJ1-2; V: TRBV5-6
CDR3: SVVWAEEQY; J: TRBJ2-7; V: TRBV29-1
CDR3: ASSFQWGSTYNEQF; J: TRBJ2-1; V: TRBV27
CDR3: ATSNQGGIYEQF; J: TRBJ2-1; V: TRBV5-1
CDR3: ASSQGDTNTGELF; J: TRBJ2-2; V: TRBV4-2
CDR3: ASSLDSGEVYEQY; J: TRBJ2-7; V: TRBV5-1
CDR3: ASSTRTGTGSNQPQH; J: TRBJ1-5; V: TRBV19
CDR3: AWSAGLAAGELF; J: TRBJ2-2; V: TRBV30
CDR3: ASSYRTTANEKLF; J: TRBJ1-4; V: TRBV4-1
CDR3: ASSLGQAPNYGYT; J: TRBJ1-2; V: TRBV7-9
CDR3: ASPEAYEDTIY; J: TRBJ1-3; V: TRBV21-1
CDR3: ASSQHNFDNEQF; J: TRBJ2-1; V: TRBV4-1
CDR3: ASSLLAGLSTGNEQF; J: TRBJ2-1; V: TRBV28
CDR3: ASSEEETQY; J: TRBJ2-5; V: TRBV2
CDR3: ATSDVDTDTQY; J: TRBJ2-3; V: TRBV24-1
CDR3: ASREQGLNQPQH; J: TRBJ1-5; V: TRBV10-2
CDR3: ASSQAPPGQGNYGYT; J: TRBJ1-2; V: TRBV3-1/TRBV3-2
CDR3: ASSLRRGLADSYEQY; J: TRBJ2-7; V: TRBV3-1/TRBV3-2
CDR3: ASNGWAAWHQPQH; J: TRBJ1-5; V: TRBV6-5
CDR3: ASSPVDQGAQH; J: TRBJ1-5; V: TRBV12-3/TRBV12-4
CDR3: ASRRTDTQY; J: TRBJ2-3; V: TRBV2
CDR3: AWRSGQGIKAF; J: TRBJ1-1; V: TRBV30
CDR3: ASSYPDSNYEQY; J: TRBJ2-7; V: TRBV6-6
CDR3: ASGDPGVIYGYT; J: TRBJ1-2; V: TRBV19
CDR3: ASSSSKGLAGKLGETQY; J: TRBJ2-5; V: TRBV6-2/TRBV6-3
CDR3: ASSPGQGNTEAF; J: TRBJ1-1; V: TRBV18
CDR3: ASSPVGGQTEAF; J: TRBJ1-1; V: TRBV18
CDR3: ASSLGPGETREQF; J: TRBJ2-1; V: TRBV7-3
CDR3: ASSPGQGGNIQY; J: TRBJ2-4; V: TRBV19
CDR3: ASSLIGTDQETQY; J: TRBJ2-5; V: TRBV19
CDR3: ASSLWGRNTEAF; J: TRBJ1-1; V: TRBV7-8
CDR3: ASSQEGVGATGRTQY; J: TRBJ2-3; V: TRBV4-2
CDR3: ASSRTDYGYT; J: TRBJ1-2; V: TRBV7-8
CDR3: ASSLGGLHGAF; J: TRBJ1-1; V: TRBV7-9